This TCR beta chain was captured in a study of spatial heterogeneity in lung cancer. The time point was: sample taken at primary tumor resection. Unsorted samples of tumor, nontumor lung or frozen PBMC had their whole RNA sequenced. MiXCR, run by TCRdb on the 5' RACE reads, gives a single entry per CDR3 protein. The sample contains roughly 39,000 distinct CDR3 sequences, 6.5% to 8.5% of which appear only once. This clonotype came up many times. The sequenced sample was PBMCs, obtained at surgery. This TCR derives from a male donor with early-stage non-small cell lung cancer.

The CDR3 coding sequence is TGCAGCGTTGCGGACAGGGGGCAACGTGACTATGGCTACACCTTC. As protein: CSVADRGQRDYGYTF. The chain has TRBV29-1 and TRBJ1-2, with TRBD1 identical over 11 bases. The CDR3 length is 15 residues. V lost 4 bases, J lost 3 bases, and 7 bases stayed unmatched. Germline values: CDR1 SQVTM, CDR2 ANQGSEA.